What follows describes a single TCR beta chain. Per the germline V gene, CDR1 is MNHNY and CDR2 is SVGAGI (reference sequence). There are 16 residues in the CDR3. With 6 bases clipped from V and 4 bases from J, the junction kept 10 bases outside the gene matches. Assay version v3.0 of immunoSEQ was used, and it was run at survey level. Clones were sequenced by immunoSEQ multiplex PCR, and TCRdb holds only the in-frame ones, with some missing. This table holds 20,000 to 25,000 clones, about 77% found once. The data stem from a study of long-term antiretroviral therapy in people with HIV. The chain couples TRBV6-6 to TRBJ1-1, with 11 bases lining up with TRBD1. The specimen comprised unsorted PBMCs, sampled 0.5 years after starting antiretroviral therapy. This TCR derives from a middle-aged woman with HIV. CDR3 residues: CASSPGQGAAATEAFF. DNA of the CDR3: TGTGCCAGCAGCCCAGGACAGGGGGCAGCTGCCACTGAAGCTTTCTTT.